This T cell receptor beta chain was profiled in a study of T cells in Graves' hyperthyroidism and ophthalmopathy. Findings and caveats of the study: Using 13 V-J features, a model discriminated ophthalmopathy from stable hyperthyroidism. Appearing also in blood were most of the thyroid clonotypes expanded above 0.001.

This clonotype was detected ten times or more. Its antigen remains unknown. There were TCR beta CDR3 regions amplified from RNA transcripts. The HTBI primer set served for first-round RT-PCR of the TCR CDR3. Using its own MiXCR run on the multiplex PCR reads, TCRdb lists one record per CDR3 protein. The data hold fewer than 650,000 distinct CDR3 sequences, with 14% observed a single time. A Clinical Activity Score of at least 3, a NOSPECS grade of at least 4 and a duration under 3 months were recorded in the ophthalmopathy patients. The diagnostic basis comprised clinical symptoms, serum thyroxine and TRAb, thyroid ultrasound and orbital computed tomography. The source material was blood. The TCR originated in a woman younger than 30 with Graves' ophthalmopathy.

CDR3 nucleotides: TGTGCCTGGAGTGTTAGCGATGAGCAGTTCTTC. This translates into CAWSVSDEQFF. This chain uses TRBV30 with TRBJ2-1; the D gene is possibly TRBD2 (5 bases). Per germline, CDR1 GTSNPN and CDR2 SVGIG (reference sequence). With 0 bases removed from V and 8 bases from J, the gap between germline ends came to 5 bases. The CDR3 has 11 amino acids.